This paragraph covers one T cell receptor beta chain sequence. The data belong to a study of blood T cell repertoires in COVID-19. About the research overall: The cDNA or gDNA used as material had been derived from T cells, B-cell-depleted T cells, or PBMCs.

This CDR3 has 16 amino acids. Germline V gene sequence: CDR1 MNHEY, CDR2 SMNVEV (reference sequence). V lost 3 bases, J lost 0 bases, and 3 bases stayed unmatched. Original processing methods: Amplification from reference gene primers served as the basis for estimated nucleated cell counts. Only in-frame clones appear in the TCRdb table, and some are missing; sequencing was by immunoSEQ multiplex PCR. The V and J calls and the clone size are those of that table, but D and trimming were determined from the DNA. The sample holds some 150,000 clones, approximately 84% seen once. The sequenced sample was peripheral blood. The chain links TRBV27 to TRBJ2-2; 8 bases are shared with TRBD2. This receptor was taken from a human donor in a cohort sampled during active COVID-19. CDR3 DNA: TGTGCCAGCAGTTTCTTGCGGGGGGCGAACACCGGGGAGCTGTTTTTT. It codes for CASSFLRGANTGELFF.